This TCR beta chain was sequenced in a study of siplizumab effects on memory and regulatory T cells (dated by TCRdb to the late 2010s). Context from the whole study: The study examined how the anti-CD2 antibody siplizumab affects alloreactive T-cell subsets in allogeneic mixed lymphocyte reactions built from human PBMCs.

What the research found in general, with its limitations: About 80-96% of proliferating CD4+ or CD8+ clones could not be given a naive or memory phenotype. Compared with memory T cells, unstimulated naive T cells appeared more diverse, and naive cells seemed to make a substantial contribution to the alloresponse. In reactions with siplizumab, an average of 68.8% of mappable alloreactive CD4+ clones were Treg-derived, compared with roughly 27% in control reactions. The suppressive function of proliferating Tregs from siplizumab cultures was not functionally confirmed. Because sequences at frequencies below about 10^-5 were poorly captured, only a minor fraction of alloreactive clones could be mapped back to unstimulated subsets. The cumulative frequency of alloreactive sequences that could be traced back to unstimulated CD4+ memory T cells was significantly reduced by siplizumab.

This clone appeared once. Its antigen is unknown. The input lacks base qualities; no much larger clone sits a single base away. Sorted unstimulated T cells and proliferating T cells recovered from mixed lymphocyte reactions were subjected to TCRbeta CDR3 sequencing. Fresh whole blood from ten HLA-typed healthy donors was used as the source from which PBMCs were isolated. Unstimulated CD4+ regulatory T cells were FACS-sorted to map the origin of alloreactive clones. The receptor library was made with the immunoSEQ multiplex PCR assay. About 10^5 TCR templates per sample were assayed by the deep sequencing platform. Genomic DNA extracted from sorted T cells was used for TCRbeta CDR3 sequencing. Regarding the original processing steps: Clonal analysis of TCRbeta CDR3 data was done in the R programming language. Alloreactive CD4+ and CD8+ clones were identified by comparing unstimulated samples to CFSE-low samples taken after the reaction. By matching sequences to the repertoires of sorted unstimulated Treg and non-Treg cells, each alloreactive CD4+ clone was assigned a regulatory or non-regulatory origin. Not all clones reach the TCRdb copy of this immuneACCESS table, which keeps in-frame sequences only. Checked studies attribute under half of the gap to unresolved V genes and leave the rest unexplained. From that table come the V and J calls and clone size; the DNA was used to work out D and trimming. Counted in this sample were more than 85,000 clones; about 95% of them appeared once. Clones ranked in the top ten supply around 0.6% of the sample.

CDR1 SGHDT and CDR2 YYEEEE were looked up in the germline V gene. The CDR3, cysteine through phenylalanine, is 14 amino acids long. The entry retains the CDR3 DNA only, 42 bases that are in frame from base 1. Cut back by 4 bases and 5 bases, the V and J ends lie 13 bases apart. This receptor was obtained from a human donor in good health. The sequencing input was Tregs sorted from blood. Recombination connected TRBV5-6 to TRBJ2-1; the D gene cannot be named for sure. In nucleotide form, the sequence is TGTGCCAGCAGCCCCTTTGAGTTCCACAATGAGCAGTTCTTC. The translation is CASSPFEFHNEQFF.